The T cell receptor beta chain described here comes from a study of shared clonotypes between healthy human individuals. Study-wide results and limits: Among donors, sharing of clonotypes was expected to be affected by sequencing depth.

The V segment lost 4 bases and the J segment 7 bases; nucleotides outside the gene matches: 11. Germline V gives CDR1 SNHLY, CDR2 FYNNEI. The CDR3 totals 15 residues. Only Caucasian adults living in Nashville, Tennessee served as donors. Using immunoSEQ multiplex PCR, the repertoire was profiled, and TCRdb retains in-frame clones only, with some absent. The data show 2 million to 2.5 million clones, with 85% to 95% seen just once and approximately 0.4% held by the top ten. With regard to this clone: Its specificity is not known.

Sequenced input: naive CD4+ T cells from PBMCs. Noted subset: CD45RA+ positively selected. The chain joins TRBV2 to TRBJ2-5; 8 nucleotides agree with TRBD2. The sequence derives from a man between 18 and 35 years old in good health. Some clones in this sample may be carry-over from other donors' samples. The CDR3 sequence is CASSVEAGVSGTQYF. The DNA for the CDR3 is TGTGCCAGCAGTGTGGAAGCGGGGGTATCGGGGACCCAGTACTTC.